These 24 T cell receptor beta chains were sequenced from one sample in a study of T cells in Graves' hyperthyroidism and ophthalmopathy. Amplified TCR beta CDR3 regions came from RNA transcripts. In the first-round RT-PCR of the TCR CDR3, the HTBI primer set was used. Each CDR3 protein is one row after TCRdb ran MiXCR on the multiplex PCR reads. This sample has hundreds of thousands of distinct CDR3 sequences, with about 15% found just once. The sequenced sample was blood. The receptors come from a woman aged 45-65 years with Graves' ophthalmopathy.

Ten or more counts support this clonotype. The gene calls are TRBV28 and TRBJ1-5; 9 nucleotides match TRBD1. V was clipped by 5 bases and J by 0 bases; unmatched bases: 11. Germline lookup yields CDR1 MDHEN and CDR2 SYDVKM. CDR3 length equals 18 residues. DNA of the CDR3: TGTGCCAGCAGTCCCGAGGGACAGGGTTCTTATAGCAATCAGCCCCAGCATTTT. It translates to CASSPEGQGSYSNQPQHF. The variable domain in full, with the rest retrieved from reference TRBV28 and TRBJ1-5, is DVKVTQSSRYLVKRTGEKVFLECVQDMDHENMFWYRQDPGLGLRLIYFSYDVKMKEKGDIPEGYSVSREKKERFSLILESASTNQTSMYLCASSPEGQGSYSNQPQHFGDGTRLSIL.

This clonotype was observed at least ten times. The gene calls are TRBV30 and TRBJ2-7, with TRBD1 as a possible D gene (5 bases). Between the trimmed V and J ends, which lost 3 bases and 0 bases, there was a span of 6 bases. Germline V gene sequence: CDR1 GTSNPN, CDR2 SVGIG (reference sequence). The length of the CDR3 is 12 residues. CDR3 in DNA: TGTGCCTGGAGCGACAGCTCCTACGAGCAGTACTTC. Protein: CAWSDSSYEQYF.

The chain couples TRBV19 to TRBJ2-4; D uncertain. In germline, CDR1 is LNHDA, CDR2 SQIVND (reference sequence). V was shortened by 3 bases and J by 0 bases, with 9 bases between the two germline ends. CDR3 length equals 15 residues. The chain's CDR3 is CASSILGLAKNIQYF. The CDR3 coding sequence is TGTGCCAGTAGTATTCTGGGTCTAGCCAAAAACATTCAGTACTTC.

This clonotype was seen more than once but under ten times. The chain links TRBV7-6 to TRBJ2-1; 15 bases line up with TRBD2. CDR1 is SGHVS, CDR2 FNYEAQ, per germline. This CDR3 comprises 19 residues. After removal of 3 bases from V and 8 bases from J, the junction contained 14 bases not matched to a gene. The CDR3 DNA sequence: TGTGCCAGCAGCTTGACCGGGACTAGCGGGAGGTTTATGCTATATGAGCAGTTCTTC. This codes for CASSLTGTSGRFMLYEQFF.

This clonotype occurred a few times. The J gene is TRBJ2-1, the V gene TRBV6-2 or TRBV6-3; D perhaps matches TRBD1 (6 bases). The CDR3 consists of 19 residues. V was shortened by 2 bases and J by 6 bases, with 26 bases between the two germline ends. Germline V gene sequence: CDR1 MNHEY, CDR2 SVGEGT. In DNA form, the CDR3 reads TGTGCCAGCAGTTACGAGTCATCAGGGGCCCACCCCATTCTCAATGAGCAGTTCTTC. Protein: CASSYESSGAHPILNEQFF.

Ten or more counts support this clonotype. This chain joins TRBV10-3 and TRBJ2-1; the D gene is possibly TRBD1 (6 bases). Germline CDR1 and CDR2: ENHRY and SYGVKD. V lost 3 bases and J lost 7, with 22 bases in between. This CDR3 has 17 residues. CDR3 amino acids: CAISEGLVPGVSNEQFF. CDR3 nucleotide sequence: TGTGCCATCAGTGAAGGTCTTGTGCCAGGGGTCAGTAATGAGCAGTTCTTC.

The table lists this clonotype with a few counts. The CDR3 sequence is CSVVPGTASTDTQYF. CDR3 coding DNA: TGCAGCGTTGTCCCCGGGACAGCAAGCACAGATACGCAGTATTTT. This sequence joins TRBV29-1 and TRBJ2-3, with TRBD1 matching 7 bases. Germline V gene sequence: CDR1 SQVTM, CDR2 ANQGSEA. V trimming: 4 bases; J trimming: 0 bases; junction bases outside the gene matches: 7. The CDR3 sequence is 15 residues long.

This clonotype was seen many times. The V call is TRBV3-1, the J call TRBJ2-1; 7 bases fit TRBD2. The CDR3 loop spans 14 amino acids. Per germline, CDR1 LGHDT and CDR2 YNNKEL (reference sequence). J lost 5 bases, V lost 3 bases, and 4 bases had no gene match. CDR3 coding DNA: TGTGCCAGCAGCCACGTGGGGGGGGACAATGAGCAGTTCTTC. Encoded protein: CASSHVGGDNEQFF.

Many counts were recorded for this clonotype. The chain combines TRBV28 with TRBJ2-7; D is undetermined. The V end was cut by 5 bases, the J end by 3 bases, with 5 bases between. In germline, CDR1 is MDHEN, CDR2 SYDVKM. The CDR3 spans 11 residues. The CDR3 sequence: CASSLFYEQYF. The CDR3 DNA sequence: TGTGCCAGCAGTCTTTTCTACGAGCAGTACTTC.

Ten or more counts support this clonotype. CDR3 in DNA: TGCAGTGCTAATGACCAACTAGCGGACACAGATACGCAGTATTTT. This gives the protein CSANDQLADTDTQYF. The rearrangement joins TRBV20-1 to TRBJ2-3; 8 bases align to TRBD2. Per germline, CDR1 DFQATT and CDR2 SNEGSKA (reference sequence). The CDR3 has 15 residues. V dropped 4 bases and J dropped 2; count of bases not matched to a gene: 8.

This sequence joins TRBV7-2 and TRBJ2-3, with unresolved D. This CDR3 contains 13 residues. Germline CDR1 SGHTA, CDR2 FQGNSA. Deletions cut 3 bases from V and 2 bases from J, with 6 bases between. The DNA of the CDR3 is TGTGCCAGCAGCTTCGATACCACAGATACGCAGTATTTT. Translation gives CASSFDTTDTQYF.

The V gene is TRBV27, the J gene TRBJ2-3; 7 bases fit TRBD2. The germline V gene encodes CDR1 MNHEY and CDR2 SMNVEV (reference sequence). CDR3 length equals 15 residues. V was pared by 5 bases and J by 2 bases, with 7 bases of the junction left unmatched. CDR3 amino acids: CASSPYLAVTDTQYF. CDR3 nucleotide sequence: TGTGCCAGCAGTCCGTATCTAGCGGTCACAGATACGCAGTATTTT.

The sample holds many counts of this clonotype. The CDR3, as DNA: TGTGCCAGCAGTTTCATCAGCGACGCGTACAATGAGCAGTTCTTC. Translated, it gives CASSFISDAYNEQFF. The chain has TRBV28 and TRBJ2-1; D unresolved. CDR1 and CDR2 from the germline V gene are MDHEN and SYDVKM. The CDR3 consists of 15 residues. V gave up 3 bases and J gave up 4 bases, with 13 bases separating them.

The chain has TRBV3-2 and TRBJ1-1; the table's D call of TRBD1 was not tested on the DNA. TRBV3-2 is labeled a pseudogene. This CDR3 comprises 15 residues. The CDR3 DNA is TGTGCCAGCAGCGCAGGACAGGGGGAGAACACTGAAGCTTTCTTT. Protein: CASSAGQGENTEAFF.

About this clonotype: A much larger clone differs by one base, so this may be a read error. The gene calls are TRBV6-4 and TRBJ2-7, with 11 bases that match TRBD2. This CDR3 spans 15 amino acids. Germline V gives CDR1 MRHNA, CDR2 SNTAGT. This CDR3 is CASSATSGAFYERYF. CDR3 DNA: TGTGCCAGCAGCGCGACTAGCGGGGCCTTCTACGAGCGGTACTTC.

This clonotype was seen repeatedly, ten times or more. The DNA for the CDR3 is TGCAGTGCTGGGGGACAGTTGAACACTGAAGCTTTCTTT. Protein: CSAGGQLNTEAFF. The chain has TRBV20-1 and TRBJ1-1; TRBD1 agrees at 7 bases. This CDR3 comprises 13 residues. The V gene end was trimmed by 5 bases and the J gene end by 0 bases; junction bases not matched to a gene: 3. Germline V gene sequence: CDR1 DFQATT, CDR2 SNEGSKA (reference sequence).

The V gene is TRBV6-1, the J gene TRBJ2-3; D not certain. The germline gives CDR1 MNHNS, CDR2 SASEGT. The CDR3 has 13 residues. V was trimmed by 6 bases and J by 2 bases, leaving 9 bases between them. CDR3 amino acids: CASRLSTTDTQYF. The CDR3 DNA follows: TGTGCCAGCAGACTGTCCACCACAGATACGCAGTATTTT.

The chain carries TRBV9 and TRBJ2-5; D may be TRBD2 (5 bases). The CDR3 runs to 18 residues. From germline, CDR1 is SGDLS and CDR2 YYNGEE. Trimming cost V 0 bases and J 4 bases, with 22 bases left between them. The CDR3 DNA follows: TGTGCCAGCAGCGTAGGTGAAGGTCCCCTCGGGGTAGGAGAGACCCAGTACTTC. This encodes CASSVGEGPLGVGETQYF.

This clonotype has only a few counts. The gene calls are TRBV7-3 and TRBJ2-1, with 7 bases lining up with TRBD2. CDR1 is SGHTA and CDR2 is FQGTGA in the germline V gene. The CDR3 loop spans 14 amino acids. After removal of 5 bases from V and 5 bases from J, the junction contained 6 bases not matched to a gene. CDR3 loop: CASSDGLDHNEQFF. The CDR3 nucleotides read TGTGCCAGCAGCGATGGACTAGATCACAATGAGCAGTTCTTC. Using reference TRBV7-3 and TRBJ2-1 for the parts outside the CDR3, the full variable domain is GAGVSQTPSNKVTEKGKYVELRCDPISGHTALYWYRQSLGQGPEFLIYFQGTGAADDSGLPNDRFFAVRPEGSVSTLKIQRTERGDSAVYLCASSDGLDHNEQFFGPGTRLTVL.

Ten or more counts support this clonotype. This chain links TRBV3-1 with TRBJ2-1; TRBD2 agrees at 11 bases. There are 16 residues in the CDR3. V trimming: 4 bases; J trimming: 7 bases; junction bases outside the gene matches: 9. Germline V gene data show CDR1 as LGHDT and CDR2 as YNNKEL (reference sequence). In DNA, the CDR3 is TGTGCCAGCAGCCGCTTAGCGGGAGGGCCGGCGAATGAGCAGTTCTTC. Protein: CASSRLAGGPANEQFF.

The rearrangement uses TRBV5-1 and TRBJ2-6; 13 bases map to TRBD2. Looked up from germline, CDR1 is SGHRS and CDR2 is YFSETQ. This CDR3 is 22 amino acids long. V trimming: 0 bases; J trimming: 4 bases; junction bases outside the gene matches: 16. CDR3 nucleotide sequence: TGCGCCAGCAGCTTGGTACGGACTAGCGGGAGTACTGGGTTTTCCGGGGCCAACGTCCTGACTTTC. Its protein is CASSLVRTSGSTGFSGANVLTF.

The chain couples TRBV9 to TRBJ2-2, with D uncertain. This CDR3 spans 14 amino acids. Trimming removed 0 bases at V and 6 bases at J, with 9 bases between. Germline assignment: CDR1 SGDLS and CDR2 YYNGEE. The CDR3 is CASSVEPIAGELFF. In DNA form, the CDR3 reads TGTGCCAGCAGCGTAGAGCCTATTGCCGGGGAGCTGTTTTTT.

This clonotype has ten or more counts. This chain joins TRBV29-1 and TRBJ2-3, with D possibly TRBD2 on 6 matching bases. CDR1 SQVTM and CDR2 ANQGSEA come from the germline V gene. Deletions cut 3 bases from V and 6 bases from J, with 13 bases between. This CDR3 is 13 amino acids long. CDR3 residues: CSVERDPRDTQYF. Written as DNA, the CDR3 is TGCAGCGTTGAGCGGGACCCGAGGGATACGCAGTATTTT.

At least ten counts were recorded for this clonotype. V usage is TRBV11-1 and J usage is TRBJ2-7; D may be TRBD1 or TRBD2 (5 bases each). The V and J ends lost 5 bases and 2 bases respectively, with 16 bases between them. CDR1 and CDR2 from the germline V gene are SGHAT and FQDESV (reference sequence). The CDR3 is 15 amino acids. This CDR3 reads CASSLGAARAYEQYF. CDR3 coding DNA: TGTGCCAGCAGCCTCGGGGCAGCGCGCGCCTACGAGCAGTACTTC.